The clone carrying this TCR beta chain came up once. This sample was included in a study of blood T cell repertoires in COVID-19. TCRdb keeps only in-frame clones here, not all; method: immunoSEQ multiplex PCR. The data show approximately 260,000 clones, nearly 85% seen once. Germline lookup yields CDR1 SGHAT and CDR2 FQNNGV. The CDR3 spans 14 residues. The V and J ends lost 1 base and 4 bases respectively, with 10 bases between them. Material: peripheral blood. The sequence came from a human donor in a cohort sampled during active COVID-19. The chain couples TRBV11-2 to TRBJ1-2; D might be TRBD1 (5 bases). The CDR3 loop is CASSLVGTSYGYTF. CDR3 DNA sequence: TGTGCCAGCAGCTTAGTAGGGACTTCCTATGGCTACACCTTC.